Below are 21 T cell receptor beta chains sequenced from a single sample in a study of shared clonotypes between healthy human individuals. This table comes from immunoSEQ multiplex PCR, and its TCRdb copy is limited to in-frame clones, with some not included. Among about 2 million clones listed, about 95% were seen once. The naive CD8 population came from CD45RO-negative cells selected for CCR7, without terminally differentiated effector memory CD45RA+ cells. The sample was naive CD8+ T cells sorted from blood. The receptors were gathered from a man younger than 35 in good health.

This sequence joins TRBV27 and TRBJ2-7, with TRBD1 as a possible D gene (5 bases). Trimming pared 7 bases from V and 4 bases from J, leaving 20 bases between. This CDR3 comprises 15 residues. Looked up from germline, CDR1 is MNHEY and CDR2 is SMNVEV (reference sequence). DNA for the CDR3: TGTGCCAGCACCCCCCGCGGCAGGGAAACTTACGAGCAGTACTTC. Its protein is CASTPRGRETYEQYF.

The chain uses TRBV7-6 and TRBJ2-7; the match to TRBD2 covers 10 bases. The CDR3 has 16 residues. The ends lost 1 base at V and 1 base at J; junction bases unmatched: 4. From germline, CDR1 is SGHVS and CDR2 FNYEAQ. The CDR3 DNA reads TGTGCCAGCAGCTTAGAGGTAGCGGGGGGTTCCTACGAGCAGTACTTC. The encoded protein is CASSLEVAGGSYEQYF.

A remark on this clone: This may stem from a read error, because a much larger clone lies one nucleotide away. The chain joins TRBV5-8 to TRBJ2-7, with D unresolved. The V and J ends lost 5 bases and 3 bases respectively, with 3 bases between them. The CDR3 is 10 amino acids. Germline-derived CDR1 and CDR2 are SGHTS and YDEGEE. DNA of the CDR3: TGTGCCAGCAGTGGCTACGAGCAGTACTTC. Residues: CASSGYEQYF.

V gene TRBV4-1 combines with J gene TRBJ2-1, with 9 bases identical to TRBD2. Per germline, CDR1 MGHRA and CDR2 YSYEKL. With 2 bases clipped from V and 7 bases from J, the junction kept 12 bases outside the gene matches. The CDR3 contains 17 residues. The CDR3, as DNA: TGCGCCAGCAGCCAACGGGGAAGCGGGGGGACCCGAAATGAGCAGTTCTTC. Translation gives CASSQRGSGGTRNEQFF.

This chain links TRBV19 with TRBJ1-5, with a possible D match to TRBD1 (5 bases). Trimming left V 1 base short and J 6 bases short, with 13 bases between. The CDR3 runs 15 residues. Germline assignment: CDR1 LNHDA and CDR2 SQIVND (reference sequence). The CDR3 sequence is CASSIAREVVQPQHF. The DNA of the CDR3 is TGTGCCAGTAGTATAGCCAGGGAAGTGGTTCAGCCCCAGCATTTT.

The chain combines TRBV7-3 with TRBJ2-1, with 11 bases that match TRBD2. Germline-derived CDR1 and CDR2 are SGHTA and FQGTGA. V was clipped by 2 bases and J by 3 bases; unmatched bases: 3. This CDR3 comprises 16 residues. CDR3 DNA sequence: TGTGCCAGCAGCTTATTAGCGGGGGGGCACTACAATGAGCAGTTCTTC. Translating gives CASSLLAGGHYNEQFF.

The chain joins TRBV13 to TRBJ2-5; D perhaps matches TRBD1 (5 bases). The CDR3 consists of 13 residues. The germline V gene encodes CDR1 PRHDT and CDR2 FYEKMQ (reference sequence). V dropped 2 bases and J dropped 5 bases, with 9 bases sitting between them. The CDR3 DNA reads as TGTGCCAGCAGCTTAATGGCAGGGGAGACCCAGTACTTC. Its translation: CASSLMAGETQYF.

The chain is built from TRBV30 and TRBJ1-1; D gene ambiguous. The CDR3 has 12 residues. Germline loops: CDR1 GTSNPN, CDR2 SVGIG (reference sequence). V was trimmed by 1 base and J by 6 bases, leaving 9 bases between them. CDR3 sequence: CAWSAKAAEAFF. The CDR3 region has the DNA TGTGCCTGGAGTGCAAAGGCCGCTGAAGCTTTCTTT.

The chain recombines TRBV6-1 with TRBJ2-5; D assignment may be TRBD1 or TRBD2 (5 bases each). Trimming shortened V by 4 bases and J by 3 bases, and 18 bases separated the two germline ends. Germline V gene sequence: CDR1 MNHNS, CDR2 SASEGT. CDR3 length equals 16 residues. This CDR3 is CASSGLYWVGEETQYF. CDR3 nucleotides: TGTGCCAGCAGTGGACTCTATTGGGTGGGGGAAGAGACCCAGTACTTC.

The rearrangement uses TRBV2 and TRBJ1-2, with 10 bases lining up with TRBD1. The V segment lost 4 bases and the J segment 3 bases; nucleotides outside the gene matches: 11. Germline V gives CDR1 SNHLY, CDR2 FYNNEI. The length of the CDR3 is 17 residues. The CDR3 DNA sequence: TGTGCCAGCAGTGTACAGGACAGGGGGGAGTTGTACTATGGCTACACCTTC. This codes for CASSVQDRGELYYGYTF.

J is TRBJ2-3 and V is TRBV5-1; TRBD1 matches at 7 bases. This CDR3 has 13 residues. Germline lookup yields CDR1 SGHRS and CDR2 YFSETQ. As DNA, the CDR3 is TGCGCTTCAAAAAGGGGGCGAACAGATACGCAGTATTTT. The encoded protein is CASKRGRTDTQYF.

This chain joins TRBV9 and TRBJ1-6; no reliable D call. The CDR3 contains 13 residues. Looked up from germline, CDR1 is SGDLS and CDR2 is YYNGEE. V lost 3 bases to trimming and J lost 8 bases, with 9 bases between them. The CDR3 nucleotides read TGTGCCAGCAGCGGATGGACCCATTCACCCCTCCACTTT. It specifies CASSGWTHSPLHF. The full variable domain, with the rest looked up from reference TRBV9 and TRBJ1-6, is DSGVTQTPKHLITATGQRVTLRCSPRSGDLSVYWYQQSLDQGLQFLIQYYNGEERAKGNILERFSAQQFPDLHSELNLSSLELGDSALYFCASSGWTHSPLHFGNGTRLTVT.

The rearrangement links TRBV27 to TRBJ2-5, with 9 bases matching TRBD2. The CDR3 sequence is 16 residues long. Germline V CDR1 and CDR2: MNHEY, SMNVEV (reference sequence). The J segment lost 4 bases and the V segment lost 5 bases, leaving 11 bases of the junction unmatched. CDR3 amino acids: CASSPIGGGGAETQYF. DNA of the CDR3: TGTGCCAGCAGTCCAATCGGCGGCGGGGGGGCAGAGACCCAGTACTTC.

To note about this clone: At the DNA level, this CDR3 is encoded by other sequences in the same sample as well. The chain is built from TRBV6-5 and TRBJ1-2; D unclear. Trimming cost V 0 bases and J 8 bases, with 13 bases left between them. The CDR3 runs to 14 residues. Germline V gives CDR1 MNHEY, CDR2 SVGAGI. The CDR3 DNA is TGTGCCAGCAGTTACTCAGAGGGTTGGGAGGGCTACACCTTC. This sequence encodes CASSYSEGWEGYTF.

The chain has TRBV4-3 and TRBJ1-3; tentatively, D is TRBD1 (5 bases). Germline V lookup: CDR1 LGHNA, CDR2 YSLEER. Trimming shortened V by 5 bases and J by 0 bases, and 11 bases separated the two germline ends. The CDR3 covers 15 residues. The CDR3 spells CASSKGGGSGNTIYF. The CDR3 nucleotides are TGCGCCAGCAGCAAAGGCGGGGGCTCTGGAAACACCATATATTTT.

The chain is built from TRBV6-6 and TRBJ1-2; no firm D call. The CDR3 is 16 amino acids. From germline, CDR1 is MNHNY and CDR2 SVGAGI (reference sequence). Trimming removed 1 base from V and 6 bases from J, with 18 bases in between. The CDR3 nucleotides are TGTGCCAGCAGTTACTTGATTGAGGGCAGTAAAGATGGCTACACCTTC. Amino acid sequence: CASSYLIEGSKDGYTF.

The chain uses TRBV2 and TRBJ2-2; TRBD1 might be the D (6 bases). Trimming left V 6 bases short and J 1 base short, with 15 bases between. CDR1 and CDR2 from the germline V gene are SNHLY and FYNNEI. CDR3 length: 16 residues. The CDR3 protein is CASRERTVLNTGELFF. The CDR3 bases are TGTGCCAGCAGGGAAAGGACAGTCCTGAACACCGGGGAGCTGTTTTTT.

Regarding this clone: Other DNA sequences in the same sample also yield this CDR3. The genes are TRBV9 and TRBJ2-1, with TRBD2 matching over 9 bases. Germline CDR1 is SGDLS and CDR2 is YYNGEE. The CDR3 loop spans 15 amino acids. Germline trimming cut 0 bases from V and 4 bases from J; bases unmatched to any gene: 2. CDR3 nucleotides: TGTGCCAGCAGCGTAGGCGGGAGGGATTACAATGAGCAGTTCTTC. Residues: CASSVGGRDYNEQFF.

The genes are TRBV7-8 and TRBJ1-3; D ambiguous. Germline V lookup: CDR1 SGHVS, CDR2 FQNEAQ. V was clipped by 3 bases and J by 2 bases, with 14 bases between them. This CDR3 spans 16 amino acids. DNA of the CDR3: TGTGCCAGCAGCTTTGGGAGTTCCTACACTGGAAACACCATATATTTT. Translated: CASSFGSSYTGNTIYF. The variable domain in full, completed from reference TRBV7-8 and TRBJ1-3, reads GAGVSQSPRYKVAKRGQDVALRCDPISGHVSLFWYQQALGQGPEFLTYFQNEAQLDKSGLPSDRFFAERPEGSVSTLKIQRTQQEDSAVYLCASSFGSSYTGNTIYFGEGSWLTVV.

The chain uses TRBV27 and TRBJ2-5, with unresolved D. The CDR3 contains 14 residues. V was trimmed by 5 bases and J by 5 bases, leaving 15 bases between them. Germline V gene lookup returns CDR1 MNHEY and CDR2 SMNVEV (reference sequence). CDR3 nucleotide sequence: TGTGCCAGCAGTCCTGGACCAGATACGGAGACCCAGTACTTC. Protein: CASSPGPDTETQYF.

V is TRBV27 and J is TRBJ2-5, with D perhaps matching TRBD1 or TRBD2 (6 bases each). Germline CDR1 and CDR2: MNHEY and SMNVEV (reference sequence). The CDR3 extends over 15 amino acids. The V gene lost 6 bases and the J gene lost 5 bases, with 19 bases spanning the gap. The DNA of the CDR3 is TGTGCCAGCAGACATACAGGGACTCCTTGGGAGACCCAGTACTTC. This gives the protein CASRHTGTPWETQYF.